The next 8 T cell receptor beta chains were all read from a single sample in a study of regulatory T cells in long-lasting Graves disease. As to time point: persistent/refractory GD, antithyroid drugs over 5 years with positive TRAb. PBMC-derived RNA was used for the TCR library. The authors built TCR beta libraries using iRepertoire HTBI primers and Arm-PCR of CDR3 regions. TCRdb analysed the multiplex PCR reads with MiXCR anew, one entry per CDR3 protein. The sample carries 350,000 to 500,000 distinct CDR3 sequences, around 20% recorded once. The sample was peripheral blood mononuclear cells (PBMCs), taken when the disease was refractory, from a patient treated with antithyroid drugs. These receptors all come from a female donor with Graves disease.

This clonotype appeared many times. The chain carries TRBV28 and TRBJ2-1; TRBD2 aligns across 8 bases. The CDR3 runs 15 residues. V lost 8 bases and J lost 4; bases outside the gene matches: 10. CDR1 and CDR2 (germline): MDHEN, SYDVKM. The CDR3 DNA follows: TGTGCCAGCCGTGGCGGGAGGCACGTATACAATGAGCAGTTCTTC. Translating gives CASRGGRHVYNEQFF.

Notes on this clonotype: The junction departs from the called germline gene at one end, perhaps through a read error. The chain recombines TRBV10-3 with TRBJ2-7; 8 bases map to TRBD2. Germline CDR1 ENHRY, CDR2 SYGVKD. The length of the CDR3 is 8 residues. CDR3 amino acids: CAIPLAAF. CDR3 coding DNA: TGTGCCATACCACTAGCGGCCTTC.

This clonotype has at least ten counts. The rearrangement links TRBV12-3 or TRBV12-4 to TRBJ2-7; unclear D gene. V was pared by 2 bases and J by 3 bases, with 11 bases between. The CDR3 runs 14 residues. The CDR3 nucleotides are TGTGCCAGCAGTTTAAGAGAATCCGGCTACGAGCAGTACTTC. Translating gives CASSLRESGYEQYF.

The V call is TRBV5-1, the J call TRBJ1-3, with 7 bases aligning to TRBD1. Germline V gene lookup returns CDR1 SGHRS and CDR2 YFSETQ. J gave up 0 bases and V 4 bases, and 7 bases lay outside the gene matches. The CDR3 extends over 16 amino acids. CDR3 in DNA: TGCGCCAGCAGCACCCAGACAGGGAGCTCTGGAAACACCATATATTTT. Protein product: CASSTQTGSSGNTIYF.

This clonotype was seen at least ten times. The genes are TRBV7-6 and TRBJ2-5; 11 nucleotides agree with TRBD1. V gave up 5 bases and J gave up 5 bases; unmatched junction bases: 7. Germline CDR1 SGHVS, CDR2 FNYEAQ. The CDR3 length is 15 residues. The CDR3 DNA follows: TGTGCCAGCAGCATCTTGGACAGGGGGCTGGAGACCCAGTACTTC. This sequence encodes CASSILDRGLETQYF.

This clonotype was seen at least ten times. This rearrangement joins TRBV28 to TRBJ1-6; D is ambiguous. Deletions cut 3 bases from V and 5 bases from J, with 14 bases between. The CDR3 is 16 residues long. Germline assignment: CDR1 MDHEN and CDR2 SYDVKM. As DNA, the CDR3 is TGTGCCAGCAGTTTTCTGGCCGTCGGAAATAATTCACCCCTCCACTTT. It specifies CASSFLAVGNNSPLHF.

This clonotype was detected ten times or more. The chain uses TRBV28 and TRBJ2-5; TRBD2 is a possible D gene (5 bases). The CDR3 has 15 amino acids. Trimming took off 7 bases at V and 5 bases at J, with 20 bases between the two ends. Germline lookup yields CDR1 MDHEN and CDR2 SYDVKM. The CDR3 region has the DNA TGTGCCAGCACCGCAATGTATGAGGGTGGGGAGACCCAGTACTTC. Residues: CASTAMYEGGETQYF.

This clonotype was seen ten or more times. The rearrangement links TRBV20-1 to TRBJ2-7, with D maybe TRBD2 (7 bases). Trimming removed 5 bases at V and 6 bases at J, with 20 bases between. CDR3 size: 14 residues. The germline V gene has CDR1 DFQATT and CDR2 SNEGSKA (reference sequence). CDR3 coding DNA: TGCAGTGCTTCTACAGGAGGGGGAGGGATCGAGCAGTACTTC. This translates into CSASTGGGGIEQYF.